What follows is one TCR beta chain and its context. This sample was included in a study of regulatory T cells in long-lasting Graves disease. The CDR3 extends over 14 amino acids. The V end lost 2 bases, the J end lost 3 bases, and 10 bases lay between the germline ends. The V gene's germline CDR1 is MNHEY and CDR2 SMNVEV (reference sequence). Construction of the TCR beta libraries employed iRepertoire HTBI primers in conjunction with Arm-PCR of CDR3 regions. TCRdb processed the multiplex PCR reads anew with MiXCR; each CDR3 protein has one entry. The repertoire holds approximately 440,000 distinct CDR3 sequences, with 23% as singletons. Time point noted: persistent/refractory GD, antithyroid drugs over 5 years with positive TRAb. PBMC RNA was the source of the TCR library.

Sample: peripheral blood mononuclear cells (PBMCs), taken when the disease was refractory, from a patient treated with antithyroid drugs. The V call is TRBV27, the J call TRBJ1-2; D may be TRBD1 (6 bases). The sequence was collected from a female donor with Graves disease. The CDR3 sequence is CASSLNRDDYGYTF. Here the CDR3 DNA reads TGTGCCAGCAGTTTAAACAGGGATGACTATGGCTACACCTTC.